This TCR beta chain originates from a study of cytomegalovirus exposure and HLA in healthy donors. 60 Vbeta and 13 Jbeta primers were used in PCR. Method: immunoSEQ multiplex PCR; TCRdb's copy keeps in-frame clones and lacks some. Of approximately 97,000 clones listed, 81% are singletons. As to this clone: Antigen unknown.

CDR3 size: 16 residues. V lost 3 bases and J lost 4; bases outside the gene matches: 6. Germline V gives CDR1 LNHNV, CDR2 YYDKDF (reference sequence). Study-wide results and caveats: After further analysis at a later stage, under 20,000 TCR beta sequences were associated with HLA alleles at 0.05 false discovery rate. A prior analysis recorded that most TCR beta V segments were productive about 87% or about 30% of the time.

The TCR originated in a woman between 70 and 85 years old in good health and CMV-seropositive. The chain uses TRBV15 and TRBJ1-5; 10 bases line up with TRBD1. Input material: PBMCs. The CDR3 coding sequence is TGTGCCACCAGCAGCGAACCGGGACAGGGGAATCAGCCCCAGCATTTT. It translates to CATSSEPGQGNQPQHF.